This T cell receptor beta chain was observed in a study of T cell responses to AZD1222 COVID-19 vaccine. The method was immunoSEQ multiplex PCR; TCRdb's version includes in-frame clones alone and lacks a portion of them. The top ten hold about 4% of the sample, which has roughly 150,000 clones, 91% seen once. Germline V gene lookup returns CDR1 WSHSY and CDR2 SAAADI. The V and J ends lost 4 bases and 8 bases, in that order; junction bases with no gene match: 6. The CDR3 extends over 14 amino acids. Sequenced here: peripheral blood, sampled 28 days after the second AZD1222 dose. The receptor comes from an adult who received the AZD1222 COVID-19 vaccine. This chain connects TRBV10-2 to TRBJ2-1, with TRBD2 matching 9 bases. CDR3 DNA sequence: TGCGCCAGCAGTGTTGGGACTAGCTGGTATGAGCAGTTCTTC. Amino acids: CASSVGTSWYEQFF.